The clone carrying this T cell receptor beta chain has just a few counts. The data are from a study of T-cell reconstitution after alpha-beta-depleted transplantation in children. This CDR3 spans 17 amino acids. The V end lost 1 base, the J end lost 5 bases, and 18 bases lay between the germline ends. Germline-derived CDR1 and CDR2 are SGHRS and YFSETQ. Construction of the TCRbeta library involved unique molecular identifiers. TCRdb reprocessed the PCR reads with MiXCR, giving one entry per CDR3 protein. The sample shows around 200,000 distinct CDR3 sequences, around 7% of them seen only once. Source: PBMCs from the stem cell graft donor, taken from the stem cell graft. The source of this sequence is a human donor who donated a stem cell graft to a child with Wiskott-Aldrich syndrome. This rearrangement joins TRBV5-1 to TRBJ2-2, with a possible D match to TRBD1 (6 bases). The CDR3 protein is CASSLYAQGQGTGELFF. CDR3 DNA: TGCGCCAGCAGCTTGTACGCCCAGGGGCAGGGTACCGGGGAGCTGTTTTTT.